Presented here are 26 T cell receptor beta chains from one specimen sequenced in a study of CD8 T cells in ankylosing spondylitis. TCRdb re-called the 5' RACE reads with MiXCR, one entry per CDR3 protein. Of around 180,000 distinct CDR3 sequences listed, 13% were seen once; the top ten hold approximately 10%. The sequencing sample was made of blood, either unsorted or a sorted T cell fraction (not recorded which). These receptors came from a female donor with ankylosing spondylitis or in good health (not recorded which).

This clonotype was counted many times. The chain is built from TRBV15 and TRBJ2-1, with 7 bases matching TRBD2. V was pared by 0 bases and J by 0 bases, with 5 bases of the junction left unmatched. CDR3 length: 17 amino acids. CDR1 and CDR2 (germline): LNHNV, YYDKDF (reference sequence). The CDR3 region has the DNA TGTGCCACCAGCAGAGACAAGGGCGGGAGCTCCTACAATGAGCAGTTCTTC. It yields the protein CATSRDKGGSSYNEQFF. Based on the CDR3 plus reference TRBV15 and TRBJ2-1, the full variable domain is DAMVIQNPRYQVTQFGKPVTLSCSQTLNHNVMYWYQQKSSQAPKLLFHYYDKDFNNEADTPDNFQSRRPNTSFCFLDIRSPGLGDTAMYLCATSRDKGGSSYNEQFFGPGTRLTVL.

V is TRBV4-3 and J is TRBJ2-2, with TRBD1 matching 9 bases. The CDR3 length is 18 residues. Germline values: CDR1 LGHNA, CDR2 YSLEER. V trimming: 0 bases; J trimming: 5 bases; junction bases outside the gene matches: 10. The CDR3 loop reads CASSQDLGTGFGTGELFF. CDR3 DNA sequence: TGCGCCAGCAGCCAAGATCTTGGGACAGGGTTTGGGACCGGGGAGCTGTTTTTT.

This clonotype came up a few times. The chain couples TRBV4-3 to TRBJ2-7; 13 positions agree with TRBD2. V dropped 4 bases and J dropped 3; count of bases not matched to a gene: 12. CDR3 size: 18 residues. The germline gives CDR1 LGHNA, CDR2 YSLEER. The CDR3 region has the DNA TGCGCCAGCAGCCTCCTGCCTCCGGGACTAGCGGGAAGCTACGAGCAGTACTTC. Translated, it gives CASSLLPPGLAGSYEQYF.

The chain carries TRBV19 and TRBJ1-6; 7 bases match TRBD1. In germline, CDR1 is LNHDA, CDR2 SQIVND (reference sequence). The V gene end was trimmed by 5 bases and the J gene end by 7 bases; junction bases not matched to a gene: 8. The CDR3 spans 15 residues. This chain's CDR3 is CASSAVQGGNSPLHF. The CDR3 nucleotides are TGTGCCAGTAGTGCCGTTCAGGGGGGGAATTCACCCCTCCACTTT.

In its sample, this clonotype was seen many times. The chain links TRBV6-5 to TRBJ2-1, with 10 positions matching TRBD2. The V gene end was trimmed by 4 bases and the J gene end by 2 bases; junction bases not matched to a gene: 5. This CDR3 is 16 amino acids long. Germline values: CDR1 MNHEY, CDR2 SVGAGI. This CDR3 reads CASSWRTSGTYNEQFF. The DNA of the CDR3 is TGTGCCAGCAGTTGGAGGACTAGCGGTACCTACAATGAGCAGTTCTTC.

A few counts support this clonotype. The chain couples TRBV24-1 to TRBJ2-1; D possibly matches TRBD1 or TRBD2 (6 bases each). V was shortened by 10 bases and J by 5 bases, with 17 bases between the two germline ends. Germline V gene sequence: CDR1 KGHDR, CDR2 SFDVKD. CDR3 size: 14 residues. The CDR3 bases are TGTGCCACAGGGGGGACGTCTCTCGACAATGAGCAGTTCTTC. Encoded protein: CATGGTSLDNEQFF.

This clonotype was counted only a few times. V and J are TRBV20-1 and TRBJ2-3; a weak D match, TRBD2 (6 bases). The germline V gene encodes CDR1 DFQATT and CDR2 SNEGSKA (reference sequence). The CDR3 runs to 14 residues. V shed 7 bases and J shed 1 base, with 15 bases lying between them. The CDR3: CSVGDGGGTDTQYF. In DNA form, the CDR3 reads TGCAGTGTGGGGGACGGCGGGGGCACAGATACGCAGTATTTT.

In this sample, this clonotype turned up many times. The chain is built from TRBV12-3 or TRBV12-4 and TRBJ1-5; D might be TRBD1 (6 bases). V lost 7 bases and J 7 bases, leaving 14 bases between the germline ends. The CDR3 consists of 13 residues. As DNA, the CDR3 is TGTGCCAGCACCCCCGGCAGGGGACAGCCCCAGCATTTT. Residues: CASTPGRGQPQHF.

This clonotype was detected ten times or more. In DNA form, the CDR3 reads TGTGCCACCAGCAGAGTATGGGGGATCGCGAACACCGGGGAGCTGTTTTTT. This codes for CATSRVWGIANTGELFF. The chain is built from TRBV15 and TRBJ2-2, with D perhaps matching TRBD1 or TRBD2 (5 bases each). The germline V gene has CDR1 LNHNV and CDR2 YYDKDF (reference sequence). The V end lost 1 base, the J end lost 0 bases, and 12 bases lay between the germline ends. The CDR3 covers 17 residues.

This clonotype was seen many times. The chain uses TRBV4-3 and TRBJ2-7, with 10 bases matching TRBD2. Trimming at V came to 4 bases and at J to 4 bases, leaving 4 bases not matched to a gene. This CDR3 has 14 amino acids. Germline-derived CDR1 and CDR2 are LGHNA and YSLEER. CDR3 DNA sequence: TGCGCCAGCAGCCCCGGACTAGCGGAGTACGAGCAGTACTTC. Its translation: CASSPGLAEYEQYF.

The rearrangement uses TRBV27 and TRBJ2-5; D gene uncertain. In germline, CDR1 is MNHEY, CDR2 SMNVEV (reference sequence). The CDR3 has 13 amino acids. V shed 7 bases and J shed 4 bases, with 13 bases lying between them. Written as DNA, the CDR3 is TGTGCCAGCAAGGCGCCCCTCCGAGAGACCCAGTACTTC. Its protein product is CASKAPLRETQYF.

This clonotype was observed many times. The rearrangement uses TRBV7-8 and TRBJ2-1, with D possibly being TRBD1 (6 bases). Germline V gene data show CDR1 as SGHVS and CDR2 as FQNEAQ. V was cut by 1 base and J by 7 bases, with 17 bases left in between. This CDR3 spans 16 amino acids. For the CDR3, the DNA is TGTGCCAGCAGCTTAGATCTTTATGGCAGGGGTAATGAGCAGTTCTTC. Translation: CASSLDLYGRGNEQFF.

V and J are TRBV20-1 and TRBJ2-7; possible D gene TRBD1, 5 bases. CDR1 DFQATT and CDR2 SNEGSKA come from the germline V gene (reference sequence). Trimming took 0 bases from V and 4 from J, leaving 13 bases between them. The CDR3 is 14 residues long. CDR3 sequence: CSARDQQVSYEQYF. DNA of the CDR3: TGCAGTGCTAGAGATCAACAGGTCTCTTACGAGCAGTACTTC.

V is TRBV7-6 and J is TRBJ2-7; D remains unclear. The CDR3 is 14 amino acids. CDR1 and CDR2 (germline): SGHVS, FNYEAQ. Trimming left V 1 base short and J 2 bases short, with 9 bases between. The chain's CDR3 is CASSLDDGPYEQYF. The CDR3 nucleotides are TGTGCCAGCAGCTTAGACGACGGGCCCTACGAGCAGTACTTC.

This clonotype was seen repeatedly, ten times or more. This chain joins TRBV12-5 and TRBJ2-2; D is unclear. This CDR3 contains 16 residues. From germline, CDR1 is LGHNT and CDR2 FRNRAP. V was cut by 1 base and J by 0 bases, with 9 bases left in between. The CDR3 DNA sequence: TGTGCTAGTGGTTTGGCCTCCACCTCGAACACCGGGGAGCTGTTTTTT. Its protein is CASGLASTSNTGELFF.

Ten or more counts support this clonotype. The chain combines TRBV14 with TRBJ2-2, with 10 bases that match TRBD2. The germline V gene has CDR1 SGHDN and CDR2 FVKESK. The trim removed 5 bases at V and 2 bases at J, leaving 11 bases unmatched. The CDR3 contains 18 residues. CDR3 residues: CASSKRFGLAENTGELFF. CDR3 coding DNA: TGTGCCAGCAGCAAGCGGTTCGGACTAGCGGAAAACACCGGGGAGCTGTTTTTT.

This clonotype was seen only a few times. This chain uses TRBV7-9 with TRBJ2-1; D is possibly TRBD1 or TRBD2 (5 bases each). The CDR3 contains 17 residues. Germline CDR1 is SEHNR and CDR2 is FQNEAQ (reference sequence). Between the trimmed V and J ends, which lost 6 bases and 1 base, there was a span of 19 bases. DNA of the CDR3: TGTGCCAGCAGACCAGCAGGGACCCGCTCTTCCTACAATGAGCAGTTCTTC. It specifies CASRPAGTRSSYNEQFF.

This clonotype was detected ten times or more. The V and J genes are TRBV5-1 and TRBJ2-7; D is ambiguous. The V end was cut by 3 bases, the J end by 3 bases, with 19 bases between. This CDR3 region has 16 residues. Germline assignment: CDR1 SGHRS and CDR2 YFSETQ. CDR3 bases: TGCGCCAGCAGCTACTACAGCTTGGGCTCTTACTACGAGCAGTACTTC. This codes for CASSYYSLGSYYEQYF.

In this sample, this clonotype turned up many times. The chain uses TRBV7-2 and TRBJ2-3, with D perhaps TRBD2 (6 bases). This CDR3 spans 17 amino acids. The ends were cut back, 3 bases at V and 0 bases at J, with 16 bases in the middle. The germline V gene has CDR1 SGHTA and CDR2 FQGNSA. The CDR3: CASSFRGAGLSTDTQYF. For the CDR3, the DNA is TGTGCCAGCAGCTTCCGCGGGGCGGGTTTAAGCACAGATACGCAGTATTTT.

The chain carries TRBV5-1 and TRBJ2-7; TRBD2 matches 8 bases. The CDR3 sequence is 16 residues long. The germline V gene encodes CDR1 SGHRS and CDR2 YFSETQ. With V trimmed by 0 bases and J by 3 bases, 8 bases remained unmatched. The CDR3 DNA is TGCGCCAGCAGCTTGGCCCGAGCGGGAGTCATCTACGAGCAGTACTTC. It specifies CASSLARAGVIYEQYF.

This chain links TRBV20-1 with TRBJ1-2; D remains ambiguous. Germline V CDR1 and CDR2: DFQATT, SNEGSKA (reference sequence). There are 14 residues in the CDR3. The ends were cut back, 3 bases at V and 5 bases at J, with 16 bases in the middle. The CDR3 region has the DNA TGCAGTGCTAGGGCGGGCGGGTCTACTTATGGCTACACCTTC. Translation: CSARAGGSTYGYTF.

This clonotype was detected ten times or more. V is TRBV6-2 or TRBV6-3 and J is TRBJ1-5; 7 nucleotides align to TRBD1. Germline CDR1 reads MNHEY; CDR2 reads SVGEGT. The CDR3 is made up of 15 amino acids. The junction had 6 bases not matched to a gene; V was cut back by 6 bases and J by 1 base. CDR3 sequence: CASRKDRTSNQPQHF. CDR3 nucleotide sequence: TGTGCCAGCAGGAAGGACAGGACCAGCAATCAGCCCCAGCATTTT.

The table lists this clonotype with many counts. J is TRBJ2-7 and V is TRBV12-3 or TRBV12-4; tentative D call: TRBD1 (5 bases). Trimming stripped 6 bases from V and 3 bases from J, with 18 bases between. There are 15 residues in the CDR3. The CDR3 region is CASSEQEFPYYEQYF. CDR3 DNA: TGTGCCAGCAGCGAACAGGAGTTCCCTTACTACGAGCAGTACTTC.

As for this clonotype: A much more abundant neighbour one base away suggests this may be a read error. Because it lacks the conserved phenylalanine or tryptophan at the end, this CDR3 is likely a read error. The rearrangement uses TRBV6-2 or TRBV6-3 and TRBJ2-1; 10 nucleotides align to TRBD2. CDR1 and CDR2 (germline): MNHEY, SVGEGT. This CDR3 contains 17 residues. V dropped 7 bases and J dropped 8; count of bases not matched to a gene: 17. CDR3: CASTLSPKIGLADEQFL. CDR3 sequence (DNA): TGTGCCAGCACCCTCTCTCCCAAAATCGGACTAGCGGATGAGCAGTTCCTC.

The chain is built from TRBV12-3 or TRBV12-4 and TRBJ1-5; 8 positions agree with TRBD1. CDR3 length equals 15 residues. The J segment lost 6 bases and the V segment lost 3 bases, leaving 7 bases of the junction unmatched. This CDR3 is CASSFPDRAGQPQHF. The DNA of the CDR3 is TGTGCCAGCAGTTTCCCGGACAGGGCGGGTCAGCCCCAGCATTTT.

This clonotype appeared many times. The chain has TRBV7-9 and TRBJ1-4, with D hard to call. CDR3 length equals 15 residues. Germline values: CDR1 SEHNR, CDR2 FQNEAQ (reference sequence). Deletions cut 1 base from V and 8 bases from J, with 14 bases between. The CDR3 nucleotides are TGTGCCAGCAGCTTAGGAAACGGCCGAGTAGAAAAACTGTTTTTT. Translation gives CASSLGNGRVEKLFF.